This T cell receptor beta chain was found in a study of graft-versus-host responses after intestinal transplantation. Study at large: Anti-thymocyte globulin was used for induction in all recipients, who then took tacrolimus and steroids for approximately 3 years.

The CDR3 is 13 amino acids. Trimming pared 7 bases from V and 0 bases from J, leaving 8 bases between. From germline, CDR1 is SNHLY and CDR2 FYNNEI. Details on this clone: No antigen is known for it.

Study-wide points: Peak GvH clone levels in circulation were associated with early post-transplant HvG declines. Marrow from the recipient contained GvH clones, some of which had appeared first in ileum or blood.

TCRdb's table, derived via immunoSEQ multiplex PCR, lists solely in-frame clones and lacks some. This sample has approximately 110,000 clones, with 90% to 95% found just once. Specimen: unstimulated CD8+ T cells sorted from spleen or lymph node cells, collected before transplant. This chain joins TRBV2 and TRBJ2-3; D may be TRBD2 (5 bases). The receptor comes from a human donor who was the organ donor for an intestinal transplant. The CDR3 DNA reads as TGTGCCAGCAACGGGGTCAGCACAGATACGCAGTATTTT. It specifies CASNGVSTDTQYF.